This T cell receptor (beta chain) came from a study of PD-1 blockade in classical Hodgkin lymphoma. To note about this clone: Its target is unknown.

Every patient had relapsed following autologous stem cell transplantation, and cohorts differed in brentuximab vedotin exposure. Study results and caveats: CD4+ TCR diversity, unlike CD8+, rose significantly by C4D1. Partial responders and progressors had significantly lower baseline TCR diversity.

Trimming cost V 6 bases and J 7 bases, with 9 bases left between them. Germline V CDR1 and CDR2: MNHEY, SVGAGI. The CDR3 is made up of 12 amino acids. The table came from immunoSEQ multiplex PCR; TCRdb's copy has only in-frame clones and leaves some out. The sample lists about 45,000 clones; around three quarters were seen once. V and J are TRBV6-5 and TRBJ1-4; D is perhaps TRBD1 (5 bases). This TCR was sampled from a human donor with classical Hodgkin lymphoma. This specimen consisted of peripheral blood mononuclear cells (PBMCs), obtained before the second cycle of nivolumab. The chain's CDR3 is CASRVTGEKLFF. CDR3 nucleotide sequence: TGTGCCAGCAGAGTAACAGGTGAAAAACTGTTTTTT.